Given below is one TCR beta chain in context. What it recognizes is unknown. This sample was taken from a study of early stage breast cancer tumors. Data came from immunoSEQ multiplex PCR; TCRdb stores just in-frame clones and leaves some out. The sample consists of 5,000 to 7,500 clones, over 65% of them appearing once. Study results and caveats: Blood repertoires resembled normal breast more than tumor. Commonly generated sequences made up most enriched TCRB sequences shared between patients.

CDR1 SGDLS and CDR2 YYNGEE come from the germline V gene. CDR3 length equals 15 residues. Losses at the gene ends were 4 bases for V and 3 bases for J; bases not matched to a gene: 8. This TCR was recovered from a person between 50 and 60 years old with breast cancer. The chain uses TRBV9 and TRBJ2-3; 7 bases map to TRBD1. The sequenced sample consisted of normal breast tissue next to the tumor. CDR3 sequence reads: CASSPGQVSTDTQYF. For the CDR3, the DNA is TGTGCCAGCAGCCCCGGACAGGTTTCAACAGATACGCAGTATTTT.